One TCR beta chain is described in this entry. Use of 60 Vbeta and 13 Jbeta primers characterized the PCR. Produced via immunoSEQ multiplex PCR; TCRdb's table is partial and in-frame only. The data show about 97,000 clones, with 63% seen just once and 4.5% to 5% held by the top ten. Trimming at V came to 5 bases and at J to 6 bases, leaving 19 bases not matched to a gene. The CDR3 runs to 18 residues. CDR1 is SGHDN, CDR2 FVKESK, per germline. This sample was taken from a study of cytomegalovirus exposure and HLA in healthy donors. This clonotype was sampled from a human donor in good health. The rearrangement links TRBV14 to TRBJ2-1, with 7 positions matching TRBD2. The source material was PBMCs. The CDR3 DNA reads TGTGCCAGCAGCGATCTCCCCCGACTAGCAGGCTTAGGCAATGAGCAGTTCTTC. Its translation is CASSDLPRLAGLGNEQFF.